The clone carrying this TCR beta chain was observed at least ten times. The antigen remains unidentified. This sample stems from a study of human T cells and chemical hapten exposure. Study-level points and caveats: Donors were affected by alopecia, so their immune reaction might vary from that of healthy individuals. Versus controls, significantly more large CDR3 similarity clusters arose from expanded TCRs.

Unique molecular identifiers were linked by the library to individual cDNA molecules. One entry per CDR3 protein results from TCRdb running MiXCR on the RACE reads. The sample records tens of thousands of distinct CDR3 sequences, 8.5% to 10% being singletons. The sample's time point: patch test 2, 6 weeks after DPC sensitization. The treatment: therapeutic diphenylcyclopropenone sensitization with weekly scalp DPC. Total RNA extraction was carried out from unfractionated whole blood. Germline V gene lookup returns CDR1 SEHNR and CDR2 FQNEAQ (reference sequence). The CDR3 loop spans 14 amino acids. V lost 7 bases and J 3 bases, leaving 14 bases between the germline ends.

Sequenced here: whole blood, sampled in connection with sensitization to the hapten diphenylcyclopropenone (DPC). This chain connects TRBV7-9 to TRBJ2-3; D is possibly TRBD2 (6 bases). The TCR originated in a woman aged 30 to 39 with alopecia areata. Some clones in this sample may be carry-over from other donors' samples. CDR3 DNA sequence: TGTGCCAGCAACGAAGTGGGGGGAACAGATACGCAGTATTTT. It codes for CASNEVGGTDTQYF.